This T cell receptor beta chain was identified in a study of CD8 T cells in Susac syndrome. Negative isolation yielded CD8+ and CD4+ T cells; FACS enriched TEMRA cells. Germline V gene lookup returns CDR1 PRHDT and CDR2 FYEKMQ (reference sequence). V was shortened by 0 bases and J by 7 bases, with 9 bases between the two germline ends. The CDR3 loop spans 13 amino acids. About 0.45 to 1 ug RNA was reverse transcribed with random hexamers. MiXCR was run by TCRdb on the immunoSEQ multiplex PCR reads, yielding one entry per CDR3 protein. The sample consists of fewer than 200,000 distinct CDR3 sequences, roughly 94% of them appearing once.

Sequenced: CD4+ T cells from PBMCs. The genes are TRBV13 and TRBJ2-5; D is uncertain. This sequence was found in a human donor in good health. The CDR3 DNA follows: TGTGCCAGCAGCTTAGGCCGGTCGGCGACCCAGTACTTC. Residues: CASSLGRSATQYF.